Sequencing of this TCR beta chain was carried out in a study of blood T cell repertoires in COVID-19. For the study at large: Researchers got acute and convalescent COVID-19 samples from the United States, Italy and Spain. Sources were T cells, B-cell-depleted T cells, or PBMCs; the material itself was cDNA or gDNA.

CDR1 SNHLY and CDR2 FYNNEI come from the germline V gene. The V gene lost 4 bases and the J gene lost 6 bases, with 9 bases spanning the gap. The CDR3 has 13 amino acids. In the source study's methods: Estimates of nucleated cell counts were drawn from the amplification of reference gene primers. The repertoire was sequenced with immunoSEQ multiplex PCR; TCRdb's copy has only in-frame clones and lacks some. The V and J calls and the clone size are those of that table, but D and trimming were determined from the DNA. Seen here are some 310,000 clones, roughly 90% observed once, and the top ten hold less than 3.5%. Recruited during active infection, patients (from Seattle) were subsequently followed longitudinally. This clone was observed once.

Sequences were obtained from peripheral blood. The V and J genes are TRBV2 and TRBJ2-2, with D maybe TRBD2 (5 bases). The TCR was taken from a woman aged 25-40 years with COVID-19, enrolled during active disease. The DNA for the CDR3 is TGTGCCAGCAGTGTCCTGAGGGCCGGGGAGCTGTTTTTT. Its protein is CASSVLRAGELFF.